The clone carrying this T cell receptor beta chain was observed a handful of times. Its target is unknown. This record belongs to a study of beta chain features in type 1 diabetes. About the research overall: Examination of sorted cells across all samples involved approximately 100,000,000 cells. Whole-study results and caveats: Patients showed naive, central memory and Treg TCRB repertoires that appeared more similar than those of healthy donors. Insertion counts at VDJ junctions were lower in type 1 diabetes patients, who also showed more deletions there. Moderately but significantly shorter TCRB CDR3s were found in Type 1 diabetes patients in all four CD4+ subsets.

Expressed TCRB transcripts were sequenced, since all the RNA that had been isolated was reverse transcribed. The protocol was immunoSEQ multiplex PCR, while the TCRdb copy is restricted to in-frame clones and leaves out a portion. The sample includes about 320,000 clones, 12% to 15% of them seen just once. The sample taken for sequencing was central memory CD4+ T cells from blood. The TCR originated in a young man in good health.

CDR3 DNA: TGTGCCAGCAGCCACCCGACTAGCGGCTACACAGATACGCAGTATTTT. It encodes CASSHPTSGYTDTQYF. The gene calls are TRBV14 and TRBJ2-3; TRBD2 matches 9 bases. The V gene end was trimmed by 3 bases and the J gene end by 2 bases; junction bases not matched to a gene: 6. Germline V lookup: CDR1 SGHDN, CDR2 FVKESK. The CDR3 is made up of 16 amino acids.